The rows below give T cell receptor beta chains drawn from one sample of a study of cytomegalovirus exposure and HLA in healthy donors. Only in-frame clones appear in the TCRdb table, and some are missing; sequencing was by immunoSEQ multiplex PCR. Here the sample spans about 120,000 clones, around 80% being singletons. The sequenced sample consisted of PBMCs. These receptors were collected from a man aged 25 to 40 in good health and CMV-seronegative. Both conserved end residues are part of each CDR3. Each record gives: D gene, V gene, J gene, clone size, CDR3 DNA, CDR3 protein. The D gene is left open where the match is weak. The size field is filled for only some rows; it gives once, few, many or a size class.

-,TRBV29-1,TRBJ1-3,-,TGCAGCGTTGAAGATCTCGGGGATGGAAACACCATATATTTT,CSVEDLGDGNTIYF
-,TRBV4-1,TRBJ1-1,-,TGCGCCAGCAGCTCACAGGGTTTCATGAACACTGAAGCTTTCTTT,CASSSQGFMNTEAFF
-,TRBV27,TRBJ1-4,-,TGTGCCAGCAGTTTATATAGATTGGATGAAAAACTGTTTTTT,CASSLYRLDEKLFF
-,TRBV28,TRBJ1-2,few,TGTGCCAGCTCTCAAGGCGGGGTTAGAGGCTATGGCTACACCTTC,CASSQGGVRGYGYTF
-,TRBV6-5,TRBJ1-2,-,TGTGCCAGCAGCCCCTTGGGAGGGTATGGAGGCTACACCTTC,CASSPLGGYGGYTF
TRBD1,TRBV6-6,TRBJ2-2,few,TGTGCCAGCAGTTATCGGGACAGGGACACCGGGGAGCTGTTTTTT,CASSYRDRDTGELFF
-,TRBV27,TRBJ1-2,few,TGTGCCAGCTGTTGGTCTACAGGGTGCACCTATGGCTACACCTTC,CASCWSTGCTYGYTF
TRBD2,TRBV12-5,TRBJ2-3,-,TGTGCTAGTGGTTCCGGACTAGCGGGGACAGATACGCAGTATTTT,CASGSGLAGTDTQYF
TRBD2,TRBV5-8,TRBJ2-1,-,TGTGCCAGCAGCTTGGGGCTAGCGGCTTACAATGAGCAGTTCTTC,CASSLGLAAYNEQFF
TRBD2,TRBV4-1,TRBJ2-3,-,TGCGCCAGCAGCCAAGTCGTAGCGGGGGGGTCAGATACGCAGTATTTT,CASSQVVAGGSDTQYF
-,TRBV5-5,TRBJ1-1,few,TGTGCCAGCAGCTTGGGGACAGCCACTGAAGCTTTCTTT,CASSLGTATEAFF
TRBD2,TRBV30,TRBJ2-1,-,TGTGCCTGGAGTGTGGGACTAGCGGGGGGGCAGTTCTTC,CAWSVGLAGGQFF
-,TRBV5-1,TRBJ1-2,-,TGCGCCAGCAGTAGGGAGGGATTGGGCTATGGCTACACCTTC,CASSREGLGYGYTF
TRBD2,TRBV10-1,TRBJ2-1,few,TGCGCCAGCAGTGAGTCAGGACTAGCGGGGTACAATGAGCAGTTCTTC,CASSESGLAGYNEQFF
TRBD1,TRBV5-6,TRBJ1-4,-,TGTGCCAGCAGCTTGTTACAGGGGCGCTTTGAAAAACTGTTTTTT,CASSLLQGRFEKLFF
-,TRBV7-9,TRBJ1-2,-,TGTTCCAGCAGCTTAGTCAGGGATGGCCACACCTTC,CSSSLVRDGHTF
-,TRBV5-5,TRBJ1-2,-,TGTGCCAGCAGCAGCGGAGAATCCTATGGCTACACCTTC,CASSSGESYGYTF
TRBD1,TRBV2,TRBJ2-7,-,TGTGCCAGCAGGGGGCTCCCAGGGGGAAGCTACGAGCAGTACTTC,CASRGLPGGSYEQYF
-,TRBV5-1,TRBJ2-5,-,TGCGCCAGCAGCTTGGGGGGCAGGGAAGAGACCCAGTACTTC,CASSLGGREETQYF
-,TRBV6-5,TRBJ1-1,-,TGTGCCAGCAGTTCTGCGGACAGACGCACTGAAGCTTTCTTT,CASSSADRRTEAFF
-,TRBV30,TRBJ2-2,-,TGTGCCTGGAAGAGGCTCCTAGACGGCACCGGGGAGCTGTTTTTT,CAWKRLLDGTGELFF
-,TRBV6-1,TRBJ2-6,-,TGTGCCAGCAGTCGCGACAGCTCTGGGGCCAACGTCCTGACTTTC,CASSRDSSGANVLTF
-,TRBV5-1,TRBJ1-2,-,TGCGCCAGCAGCTTACAGGGATTCGGGGGCTACACCTTC,CASSLQGFGGYTF
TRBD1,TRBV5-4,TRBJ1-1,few,TGTGCCAGCAGCCCCGGGGGGGACAGGGAAACTTTCTTT,CASSPGGDRETFF
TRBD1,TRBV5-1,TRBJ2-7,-,TGCGCCAGCAGCCCGGACAGGGGCCACGAGCAGTACTTC,CASSPDRGHEQYF
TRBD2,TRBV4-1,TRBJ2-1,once,TGCGCCAGCAGCCAAGATCAAAGCGGGAACAATGTGCAGTTCTTC,CASSQDQSGNNVQFF
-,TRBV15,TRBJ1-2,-,TGTGCCACCAGCAGGCAGGGCAATAACTATGGCTACACCTTC,CATSRQGNNYGYTF
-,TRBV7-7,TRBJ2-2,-,TGTGCCAGCAGGGGCTACACCGGGGAGCTGTTTTTT,CASRGYTGELFF
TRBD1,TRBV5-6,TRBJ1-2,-,TGTGCCAGCAGCCAGCTCGACAGGGTAGACTATGGCTACACCTTC,CASSQLDRVDYGYTF
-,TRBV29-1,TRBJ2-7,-,TGCAGCGTTATCCCGGGAACCCGGGCCTACGAGCAGTACTTC,CSVIPGTRAYEQYF
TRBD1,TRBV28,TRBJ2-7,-,TGTGCCAGCAGTTTAGCCGGGACAGGCTCCTACGAGCAGTACTTC,CASSLAGTGSYEQYF
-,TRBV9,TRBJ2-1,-,TGTGCCAGCAGCGTAGGTTCCTCCATCGGGAGCAATGAGCAGTTCTTC,CASSVGSSIGSNEQFF
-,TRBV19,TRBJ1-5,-,TGTGCCAGTAGTATTGAGTTATATAGCAATCAGCCCCAGCATTTT,CASSIELYSNQPQHF
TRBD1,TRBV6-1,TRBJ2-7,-,TGTGCCAGCAGTACAGGGGGCCAGGGCGAGCAGTACTTC,CASSTGGQGEQYF
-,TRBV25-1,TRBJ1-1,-,TGTGCCAGCAGTGAATGGGACACCCTAAACACTGAAGCTTTCTTT,CASSEWDTLNTEAFF
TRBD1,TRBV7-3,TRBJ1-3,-,TGTGCCAGCAGCCCTGGGACAGCTGGAAACACCATATATTTT,CASSPGTAGNTIYF
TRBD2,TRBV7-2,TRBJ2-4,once,TGTGCCAGCAGCCCAGCGGGGGCCGGGAACATTCAGTACTTC,CASSPAGAGNIQYF
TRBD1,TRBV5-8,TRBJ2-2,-,TGTGCCAGCAGTTATTCGGACAGGGGATCCGGGGAGCTGTTTTTT,CASSYSDRGSGELFF
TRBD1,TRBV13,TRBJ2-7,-,TGTGCCAGCAGCTCAGAACGAGACAGGGGTTTTTCCGAGCAGTACTTC,CASSSERDRGFSEQYF
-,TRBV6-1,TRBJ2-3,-,TGTGCCAGCAGTGAAACAGGACAGACCACAGATACGCAGTATTTT,CASSETGQTTDTQYF
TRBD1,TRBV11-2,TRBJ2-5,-,TGTGCCAGCAGCCGACCGGGACAGGGAATGGAGACCCAGTACTTC,CASSRPGQGMETQYF
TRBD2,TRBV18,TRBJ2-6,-,TGTGCCAGCTCACCACCGGGACTACTAAACTCTGGGGCCAACGTCCTGACTTTC,CASSPPGLLNSGANVLTF